The clone carrying this T cell receptor beta chain was detected ten times or more. Its target is unknown. It was by quantitative 5'-RACE with molecular barcodes that TCR beta libraries were made. TCRdb processed the 5' RACE reads anew with MiXCR; each CDR3 protein has one entry. Among about 460,000 distinct CDR3 sequences listed, approximately 5.3% were seen once. The CDR3 runs to 19 residues. V gave up 0 bases and J gave up 0 bases, with 18 bases separating them. The V gene's germline CDR1 is LGHNA and CDR2 YNFKEQ. The sample originates from a study of CD8 T cells in ankylosing spondylitis. Study results and caveats: A TCR beta motif of fewer than ten highly homologous variants appeared characteristic of ankylosing spondylitis blood.

The clonotype comes from a male donor with ankylosing spondylitis. The specimen sequenced was blood, either unsorted or a sorted T cell fraction (not recorded which). The chain links TRBV4-2 to TRBJ1-5; possibly TRBD1 for D (5 bases). CDR3 residues: CASSQDREGAAYSNQPQHF. The CDR3 nucleotides read TGTGCCAGCAGCCAAGATCGGGAAGGGGCCGCTTATAGCAATCAGCCCCAGCATTTT.